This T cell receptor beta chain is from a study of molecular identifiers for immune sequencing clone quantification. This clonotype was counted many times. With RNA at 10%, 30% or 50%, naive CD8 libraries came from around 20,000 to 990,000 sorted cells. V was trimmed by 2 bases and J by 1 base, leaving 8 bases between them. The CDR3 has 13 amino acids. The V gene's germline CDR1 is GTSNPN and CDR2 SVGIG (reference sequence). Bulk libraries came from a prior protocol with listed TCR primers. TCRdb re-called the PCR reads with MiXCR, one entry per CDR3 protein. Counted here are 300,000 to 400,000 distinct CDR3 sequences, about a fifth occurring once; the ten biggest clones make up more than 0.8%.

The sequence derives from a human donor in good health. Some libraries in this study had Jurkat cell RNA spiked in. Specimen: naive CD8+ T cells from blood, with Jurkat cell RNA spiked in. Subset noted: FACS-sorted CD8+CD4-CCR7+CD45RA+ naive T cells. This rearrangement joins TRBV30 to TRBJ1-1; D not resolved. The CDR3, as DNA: TGTGCCTGGAGTTCACTGTCGAACACTGAAGCTTTCTTT. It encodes CAWSSLSNTEAFF.